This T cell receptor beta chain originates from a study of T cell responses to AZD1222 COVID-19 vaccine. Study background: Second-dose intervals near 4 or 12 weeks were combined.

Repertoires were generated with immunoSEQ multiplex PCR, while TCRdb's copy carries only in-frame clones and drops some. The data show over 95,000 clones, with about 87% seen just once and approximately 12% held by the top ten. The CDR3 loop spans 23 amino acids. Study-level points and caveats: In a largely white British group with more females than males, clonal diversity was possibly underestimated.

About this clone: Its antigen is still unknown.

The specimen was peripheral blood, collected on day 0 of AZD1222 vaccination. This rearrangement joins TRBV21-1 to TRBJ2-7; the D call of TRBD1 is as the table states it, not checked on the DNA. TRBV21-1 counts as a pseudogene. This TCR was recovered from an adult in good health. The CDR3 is CASSSQNEQMRTLEQGWPYEQYF. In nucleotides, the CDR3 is TGTGCCAGCAGCTCACAAAATGAGCAAATGAGGACGCTTGAACAGGGGTGGCCCTACGAGCAGTACTTC.